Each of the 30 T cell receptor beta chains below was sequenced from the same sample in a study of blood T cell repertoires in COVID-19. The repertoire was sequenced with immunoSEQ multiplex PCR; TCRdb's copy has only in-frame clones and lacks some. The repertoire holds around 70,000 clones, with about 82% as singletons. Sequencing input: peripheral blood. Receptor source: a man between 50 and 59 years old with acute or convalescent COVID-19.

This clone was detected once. For the CDR3, the DNA is TGTGCCACCAGCAGAGGAGAGGACAGGGGAAATGAGCAGTTCTTC. Protein sequence: CATSRGEDRGNEQFF. The chain couples TRBV15 to TRBJ2-1; 9 positions agree with TRBD1. CDR1 is LNHNV and CDR2 is YYDKDF in the germline V gene (reference sequence). V dropped 1 base and J dropped 7; count of bases not matched to a gene: 5. The CDR3 totals 15 residues.

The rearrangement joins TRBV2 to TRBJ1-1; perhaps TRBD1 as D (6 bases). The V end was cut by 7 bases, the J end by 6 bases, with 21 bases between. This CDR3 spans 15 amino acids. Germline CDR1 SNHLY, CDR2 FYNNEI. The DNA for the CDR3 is TGTGCCAGCATTTTAGTTACAGGGTATTTTTCTGAAGCTTTCTTT. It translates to CASILVTGYFSEAFF.

The CDR3 sequence is CASSLRYSGYTF. The CDR3 nucleotides read TGTGCCAGCAGCTTACGTTATAGTGGCTACACCTTC. The chain carries TRBV11-2 and TRBJ1-2; no reliable D call. This CDR3 comprises 12 residues. CDR1 and CDR2 (germline): SGHAT, FQNNGV. The V end lost 2 bases, the J end lost 7 bases, and 8 bases lay between the germline ends.

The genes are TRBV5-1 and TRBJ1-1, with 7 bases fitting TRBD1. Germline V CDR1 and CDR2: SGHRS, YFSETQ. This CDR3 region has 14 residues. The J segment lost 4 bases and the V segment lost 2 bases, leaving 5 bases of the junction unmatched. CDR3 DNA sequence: TGCGCCAGCAGCTTCCGGGACAGCATCACTGAAGCTTTCTTT. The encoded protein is CASSFRDSITEAFF.

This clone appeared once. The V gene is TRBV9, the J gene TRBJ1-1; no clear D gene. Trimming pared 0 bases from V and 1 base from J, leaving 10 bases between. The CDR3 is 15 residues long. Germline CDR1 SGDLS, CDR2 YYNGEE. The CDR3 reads CASSVAPRGNTEAFF. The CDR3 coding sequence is TGTGCCAGCAGCGTAGCCCCCCGAGGGAACACTGAAGCTTTCTTT. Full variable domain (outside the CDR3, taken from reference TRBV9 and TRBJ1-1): DSGVTQTPKHLITATGQRVTLRCSPRSGDLSVYWYQQSLDQGLQFLIQYYNGEERAKGNILERFSAQQFPDLHSELNLSSLELGDSALYFCASSVAPRGNTEAFFGQGTRLTVV.

Here the CDR3 DNA reads TGTGCCAGCAGAGAAATGTCAGGAGGTCAGGGAAACACCATATATTTT. Translating gives CASREMSGGQGNTIYF. The gene calls are TRBV27 and TRBJ1-3; D not certain. Looked up from germline, CDR1 is MNHEY and CDR2 is SMNVEV (reference sequence). This CDR3 comprises 16 residues. The V end lost 6 bases, the J end lost 4 bases, and 19 bases lay between the germline ends.

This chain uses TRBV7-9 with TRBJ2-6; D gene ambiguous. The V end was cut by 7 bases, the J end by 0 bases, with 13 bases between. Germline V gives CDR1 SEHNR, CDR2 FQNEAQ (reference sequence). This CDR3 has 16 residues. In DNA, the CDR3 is TGTGCCAGCACCTACGGAGAAACCTCTGGGGCCAACGTCCTGACTTTC. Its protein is CASTYGETSGANVLTF.

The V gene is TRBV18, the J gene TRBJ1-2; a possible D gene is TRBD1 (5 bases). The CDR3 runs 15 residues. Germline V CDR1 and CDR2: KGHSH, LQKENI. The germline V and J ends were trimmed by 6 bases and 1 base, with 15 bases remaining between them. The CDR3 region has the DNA TGTGCCAGCTCGAACCAAGACAGTCTTAACTATGGCTACACCTTC. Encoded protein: CASSNQDSLNYGYTF. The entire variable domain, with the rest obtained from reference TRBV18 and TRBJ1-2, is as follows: NAGVMQNPRHLVRRRGQEARLRCSPMKGHSHVYWYRQLPEEGLKFMVYLQKENIIDESGMPKERFSAEFPKEGPSILRIQQVVRGDSAAYFCASSNQDSLNYGYTFGSGTRLTVV.

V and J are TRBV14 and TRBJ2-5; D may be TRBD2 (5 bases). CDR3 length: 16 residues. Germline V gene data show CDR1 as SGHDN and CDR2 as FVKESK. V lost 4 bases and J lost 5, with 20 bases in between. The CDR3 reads CASSRPADFPRETQYF. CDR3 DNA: TGTGCCAGCAGCCGCCCCGCGGACTTCCCAAGGGAGACCCAGTACTTC.

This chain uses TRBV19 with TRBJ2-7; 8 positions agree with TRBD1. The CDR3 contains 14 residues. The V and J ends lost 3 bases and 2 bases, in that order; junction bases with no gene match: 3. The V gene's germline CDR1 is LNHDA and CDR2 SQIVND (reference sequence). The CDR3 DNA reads TGTGCCAGTAGTATCCGACAGGGGACCTACGAGCAGTACTTC. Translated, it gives CASSIRQGTYEQYF.

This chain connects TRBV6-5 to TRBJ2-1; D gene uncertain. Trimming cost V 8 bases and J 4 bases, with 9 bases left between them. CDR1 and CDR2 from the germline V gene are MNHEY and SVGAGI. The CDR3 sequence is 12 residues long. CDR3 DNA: TGTGCCAGCGTTAGAGAATACAATGAGCAGTTCTTC. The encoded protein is CASVREYNEQFF.

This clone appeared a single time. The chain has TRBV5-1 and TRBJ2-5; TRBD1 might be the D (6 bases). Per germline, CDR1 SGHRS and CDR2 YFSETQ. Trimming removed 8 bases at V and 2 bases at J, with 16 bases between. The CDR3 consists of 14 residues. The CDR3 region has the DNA TGCGCCAGTCAGGTCAGGGGTGATCAAGAGACCCAGTACTTC. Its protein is CASQVRGDQETQYF.

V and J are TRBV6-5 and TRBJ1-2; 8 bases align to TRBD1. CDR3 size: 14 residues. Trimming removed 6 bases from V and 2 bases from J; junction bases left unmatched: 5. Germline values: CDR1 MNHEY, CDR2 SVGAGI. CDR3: CASRQQGVNYGYTF. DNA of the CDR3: TGTGCCAGCAGGCAACAGGGGGTGAACTATGGCTACACCTTC.

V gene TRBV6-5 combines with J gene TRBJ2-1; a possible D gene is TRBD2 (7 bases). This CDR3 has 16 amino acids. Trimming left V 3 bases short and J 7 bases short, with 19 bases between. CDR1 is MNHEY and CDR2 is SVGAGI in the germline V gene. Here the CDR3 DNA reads TGTGCCAGCAGTTATTTTCACGGGGGGCTGGGGAATGAGCAGTTCTTC. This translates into CASSYFHGGLGNEQFF.

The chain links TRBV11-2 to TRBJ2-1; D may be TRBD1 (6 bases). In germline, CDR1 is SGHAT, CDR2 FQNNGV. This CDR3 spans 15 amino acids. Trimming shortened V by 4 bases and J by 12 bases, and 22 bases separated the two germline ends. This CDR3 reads CASSSPKTTGRGQFF. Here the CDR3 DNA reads TGTGCCAGCAGCTCTCCAAAGACGACAGGCAGGGGGCAGTTCTTC.

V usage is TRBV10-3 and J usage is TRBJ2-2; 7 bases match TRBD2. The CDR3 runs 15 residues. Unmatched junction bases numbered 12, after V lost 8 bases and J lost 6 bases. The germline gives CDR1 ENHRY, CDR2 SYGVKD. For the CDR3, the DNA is TGTGCCATCGGGTTGGGCGCGGGGGTAGCCGGGGAGCTGTTTTTT. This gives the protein CAIGLGAGVAGELFF.

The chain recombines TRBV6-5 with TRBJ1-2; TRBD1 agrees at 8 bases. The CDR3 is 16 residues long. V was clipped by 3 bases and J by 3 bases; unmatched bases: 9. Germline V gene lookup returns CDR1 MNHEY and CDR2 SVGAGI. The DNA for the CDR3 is TGTGCCAGCAGTTATGTTTCAGGACAGGGCTACTATGGCTACACCTTC. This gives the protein CASSYVSGQGYYGYTF.

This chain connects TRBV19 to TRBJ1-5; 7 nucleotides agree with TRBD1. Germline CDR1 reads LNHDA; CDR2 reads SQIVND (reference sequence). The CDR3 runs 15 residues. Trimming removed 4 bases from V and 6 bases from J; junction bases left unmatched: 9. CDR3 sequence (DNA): TGTGCCAGTAGTACAGGACAGCCAGGGGGTCAGCCCCAGCATTTT. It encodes CASSTGQPGGQPQHF.

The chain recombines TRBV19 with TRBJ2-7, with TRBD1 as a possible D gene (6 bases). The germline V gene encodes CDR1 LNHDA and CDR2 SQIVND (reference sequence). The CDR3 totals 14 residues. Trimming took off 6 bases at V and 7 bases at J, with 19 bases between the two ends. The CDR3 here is CASRTNRVPGEQYF. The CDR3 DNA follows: TGTGCCAGTAGAACAAACAGGGTTCCTGGTGAGCAGTACTTC.

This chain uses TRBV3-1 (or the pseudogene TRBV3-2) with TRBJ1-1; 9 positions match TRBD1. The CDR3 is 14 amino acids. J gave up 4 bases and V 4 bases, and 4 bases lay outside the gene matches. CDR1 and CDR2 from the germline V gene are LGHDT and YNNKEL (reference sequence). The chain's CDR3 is CASSLGQGLTEAFF. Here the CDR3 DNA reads TGTGCCAGCAGCCTTGGACAGGGGCTCACTGAAGCTTTCTTT.

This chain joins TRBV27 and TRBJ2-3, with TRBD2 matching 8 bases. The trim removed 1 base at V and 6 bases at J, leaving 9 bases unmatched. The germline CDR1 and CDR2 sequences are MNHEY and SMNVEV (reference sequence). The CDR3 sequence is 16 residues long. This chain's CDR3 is CASSLYLAGHTDTQYF. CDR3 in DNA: TGTGCCAGCAGTTTATATTTAGCGGGGCACACTGATACGCAGTATTTT.

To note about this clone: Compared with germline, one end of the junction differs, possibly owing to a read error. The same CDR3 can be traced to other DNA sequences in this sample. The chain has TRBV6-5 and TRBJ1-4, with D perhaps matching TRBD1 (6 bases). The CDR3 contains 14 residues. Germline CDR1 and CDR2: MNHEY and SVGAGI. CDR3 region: CASRQAGGHEKLFF. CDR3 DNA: TGTGCTAGCAGGCAGGCGGGGGGGCATGAAAAACTGTTTTTT.

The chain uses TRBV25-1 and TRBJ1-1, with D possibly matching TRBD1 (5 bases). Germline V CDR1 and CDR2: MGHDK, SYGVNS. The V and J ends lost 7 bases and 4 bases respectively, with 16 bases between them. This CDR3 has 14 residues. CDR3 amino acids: CASIPSWRGTEAFF. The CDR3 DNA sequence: TGTGCCAGCATTCCTTCTTGGAGGGGCACTGAAGCTTTCTTT.

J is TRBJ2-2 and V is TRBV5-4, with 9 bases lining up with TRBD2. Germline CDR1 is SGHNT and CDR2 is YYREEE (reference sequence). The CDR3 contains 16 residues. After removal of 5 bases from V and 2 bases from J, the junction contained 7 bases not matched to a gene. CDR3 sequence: CASRPGTSRNTGELFF. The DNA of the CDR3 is TGTGCCAGCAGACCCGGGACTAGCCGAAACACCGGGGAGCTGTTTTTT. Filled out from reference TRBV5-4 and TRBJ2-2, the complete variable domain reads ETGVTQSPTHLIKTRGQQVTLRCSSQSGHNTVSWYQQALGQGPQFIFQYYREEENGRGNFPPRFSGLQFPNYSSELNVNALELDDSALYLCASRPGTSRNTGELFFGEGSRLTVL.

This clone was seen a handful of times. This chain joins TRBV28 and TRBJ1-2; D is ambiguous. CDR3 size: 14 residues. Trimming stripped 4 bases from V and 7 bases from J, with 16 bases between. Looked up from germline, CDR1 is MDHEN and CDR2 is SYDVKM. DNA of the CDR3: TGTGCCAGCAGTTCCTCCGGGGAATTCACTGGCTACACCTTC. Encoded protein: CASSSSGEFTGYTF.

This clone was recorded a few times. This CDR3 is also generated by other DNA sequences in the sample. In DNA form, the CDR3 reads TGCGCCAGCAGCATGGGTGACAGACCTTACGAGCAGTACTTC. Translated, it gives CASSMGDRPYEQYF. This chain uses TRBV5-1 with TRBJ2-7, with D maybe TRBD1 (5 bases). This CDR3 is 14 amino acids long. CDR1 is SGHRS, CDR2 YFSETQ, per germline. The V end was cut by 4 bases, the J end by 4 bases, with 15 bases between.

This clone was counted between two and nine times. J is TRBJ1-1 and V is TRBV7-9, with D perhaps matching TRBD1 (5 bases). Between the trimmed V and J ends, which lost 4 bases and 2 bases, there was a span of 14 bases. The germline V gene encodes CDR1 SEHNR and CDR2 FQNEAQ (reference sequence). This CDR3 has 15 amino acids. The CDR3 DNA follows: TGTGCCAGCAGCTCCCCGACAGCTAAAAACACTGAAGCTTTCTTT. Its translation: CASSSPTAKNTEAFF. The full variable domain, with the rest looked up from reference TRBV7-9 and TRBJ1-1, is DTGVSQNPRHKITKRGQNVTFRCDPISEHNRLYWYRQTLGQGPEFLTYFQNEAQLEKSRLLSDRFSAERPKGSFSTLEIQRTEQGDSAMYLCASSSPTAKNTEAFFGQGTRLTVV.

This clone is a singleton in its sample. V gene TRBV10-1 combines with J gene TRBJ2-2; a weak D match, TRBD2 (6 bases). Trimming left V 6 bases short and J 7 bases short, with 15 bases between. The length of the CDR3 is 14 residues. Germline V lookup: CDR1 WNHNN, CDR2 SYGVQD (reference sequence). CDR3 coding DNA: TGCGCCAGCAGGGAGGGTCTAGGCAGCGGGGAGCTGTTTTTT. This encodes CASREGLGSGELFF.

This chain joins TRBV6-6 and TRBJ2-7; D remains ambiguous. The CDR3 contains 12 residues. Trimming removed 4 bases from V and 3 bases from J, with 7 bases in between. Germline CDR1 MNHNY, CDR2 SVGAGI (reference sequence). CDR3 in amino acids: CASSSTYYEQYF. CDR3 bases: TGTGCCAGCAGTTCGACTTACTACGAGCAGTACTTC.

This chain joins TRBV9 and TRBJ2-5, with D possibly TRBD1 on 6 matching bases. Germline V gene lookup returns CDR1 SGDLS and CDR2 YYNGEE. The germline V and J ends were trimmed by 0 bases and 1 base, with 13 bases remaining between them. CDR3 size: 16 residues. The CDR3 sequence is CASSVVPTGPQETQYF. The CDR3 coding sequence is TGTGCCAGCAGCGTAGTCCCGACAGGCCCCCAAGAGACCCAGTACTTC.